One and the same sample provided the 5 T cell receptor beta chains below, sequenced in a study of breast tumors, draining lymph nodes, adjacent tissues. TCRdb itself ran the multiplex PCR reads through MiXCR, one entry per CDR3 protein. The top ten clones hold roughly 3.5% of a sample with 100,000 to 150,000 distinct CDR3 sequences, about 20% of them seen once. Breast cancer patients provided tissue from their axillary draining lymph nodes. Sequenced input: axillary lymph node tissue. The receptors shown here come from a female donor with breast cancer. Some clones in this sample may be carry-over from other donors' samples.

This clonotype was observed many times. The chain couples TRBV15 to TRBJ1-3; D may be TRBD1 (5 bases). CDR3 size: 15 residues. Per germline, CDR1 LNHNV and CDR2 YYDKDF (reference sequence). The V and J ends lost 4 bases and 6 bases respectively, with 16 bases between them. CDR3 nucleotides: TGTGCCACCAGCAAGGCCCCGGACATCCCAAACACCATATATTTT. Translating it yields CATSKAPDIPNTIYF.

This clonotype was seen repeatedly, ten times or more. DNA of the CDR3: TGTGCCAGCAGCTTAGACAGCCGACTCCTCAATGAGCAGTTCTTC. Amino acids: CASSLDSRLLNEQFF. The chain combines TRBV7-8 with TRBJ2-1; no firm D call. From germline, CDR1 is SGHVS and CDR2 FQNEAQ. CDR3 length equals 15 residues. Trimming removed 1 base from V and 6 bases from J, with 13 bases in between.

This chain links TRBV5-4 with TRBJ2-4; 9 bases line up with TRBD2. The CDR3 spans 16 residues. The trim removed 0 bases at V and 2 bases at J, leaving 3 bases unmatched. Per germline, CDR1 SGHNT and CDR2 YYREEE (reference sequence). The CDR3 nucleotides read TGTGCCAGCAGCTTGGGCGGGGGGGCAACCAAAAACATTCAGTACTTC. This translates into CASSLGGGATKNIQYF.

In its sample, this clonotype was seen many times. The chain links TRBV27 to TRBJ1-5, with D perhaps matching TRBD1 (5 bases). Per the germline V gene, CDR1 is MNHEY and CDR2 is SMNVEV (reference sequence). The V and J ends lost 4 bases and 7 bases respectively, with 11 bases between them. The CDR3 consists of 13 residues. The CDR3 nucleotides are TGTGCCAGCAGTTCGGGACGTCTCCAGCCCCAGCATTTT. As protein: CASSSGRLQPQHF.

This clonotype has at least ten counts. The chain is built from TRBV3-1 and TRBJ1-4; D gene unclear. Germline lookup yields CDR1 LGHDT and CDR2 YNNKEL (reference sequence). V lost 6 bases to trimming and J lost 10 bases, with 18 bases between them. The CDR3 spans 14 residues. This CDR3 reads CASRKTGSNRKLFF. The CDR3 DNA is TGTGCCAGCAGAAAGACCGGGTCTAACCGAAAACTGTTTTTT.